Described below is a single T cell receptor beta chain sequence and its context. Its specificity is unknown. Germline-derived CDR1 and CDR2 are MDHEN and SYDVKM. V was trimmed by 2 bases and J by 5 bases, leaving 13 bases between them. The CDR3 contains 14 residues. This entry belongs to a study of OX40 agonist ivuxolimab in advanced cancers. As for the study in general: Ivuxolimab was delivered to patients intravenously every 2 weeks at doses spanning 0.01 to 10 mg/kg.

Sequencing was performed with immunoSEQ multiplex PCR; in TCRdb, only in-frame clones are kept and a portion is missing. This table has some 90,000 clones, about 90% appearing once. The study's findings and limits: No determination was made of the antigen specificity of the expanded peripheral T cells.

The V gene is TRBV28, the J gene TRBJ2-7, with a possible D match to TRBD2 (6 bases). Sequences were derived from CD4+ or CD8+ T cells sorted from blood, sampled in a trial of the OX40 agonist ivuxolimab. The TCR was taken from an adult with an advanced solid tumor such as melanoma, head and neck, liver or kidney cancer. DNA for the CDR3: TGTGCCAGCAGTTTAATGGCAGGGAGGAACGAGCAGTACTTC. This codes for CASSLMAGRNEQYF. Complete variable domain (other parts from reference TRBV28 and TRBJ2-7): DVKVTQSSRYLVKRTGEKVFLECVQDMDHENMFWYRQDPGLGLRLIYFSYDVKMKEKGDIPEGYSVSREKKERFSLILESASTNQTSMYLCASSLMAGRNEQYFGPGTRLTVT.